A selection of T cell receptor beta chains follows, all from one sample in a study of T cell repertoires in cytomegalovirus infection. MiXCR was run by TCRdb on the reads, yielding one entry per CDR3 protein. The sample holds fewer than 1,000,000 distinct CDR3 sequences, about a third seen once. These receptors' targets are unknown. The specimen comprised cultured CD8+ T cells from PBMCs, sampled from culture after CMV antigen stimulation. The receptors here all came from a human donor in good health (CMV status not recorded). Some clones in this sample may be carry-over from other donors' samples. CDR3s include the opening cysteine and the closing phenylalanine or tryptophan. Each record gives: clone size, D gene, J gene, V gene, CDR3 DNA, CDR3 protein. A D gene is named only where the DNA matches it firmly. Size tells how often a clone was seen (once, few, many) or the class of an expanded clone, and some rows leave it out.

>few|NA|TRBJ2-7|TRBV27
TGTGCCAGCAGTAGGACAGTCTCCTACGAGCAGTACTTC
CASSRTVSYEQYF
>NA|TRBD1|TRBJ1-1|TRBV7-8
TGTGCCAGCAGCTTAGGGACAGGGGTATCCACTGAAGCTTTCTTT
CASSLGTGVSTEAFF
>NA|NA|TRBJ1-2|TRBV10-3
TGTGCCATCAGTGAGAACCCTCAGACACGGGGCTACACCTTC
CAISENPQTRGYTF
>NA|NA|TRBJ2-1|TRBV9
TGTGCCAGCAGCGTTCTCTCGGGACTCAAAAATGAGCAGTTCTTC
CASSVLSGLKNEQFF
>few|TRBD2|TRBJ2-3|TRBV7-9
TGTGCCAGCAGCCCAATGACTAGCGGGACCACAGATACGCAGTATTTT
CASSPMTSGTTDTQYF
>many|NA|TRBJ1-2|TRBV7-9
TGTGCCAGCAGCCCTGCGCTGGGGGACTACGCTCATGGCTACACCTTC
CASSPALGDYAHGYTF
>NA|TRBD2|TRBJ2-3|TRBV4-1
TGCGCCAGCAGCCAAGATTGGGCTAGCGGGGGGTACGATACGCAGTATTTT
CASSQDWASGGYDTQYF
>NA|NA|TRBJ1-2|TRBV4-1
TGCGCCAGCAGCCCTATATTTGAAAACTATGGCTACACCTTC
CASSPIFENYGYTF
>few|TRBD1|TRBJ1-6|TRBV7-9
TGTGCCAGCAGCGAGGGGGCGGCCCTCCACTTT
CASSEGAALHF
>NA|NA|TRBJ1-1|TRBV4-1
TGCGCCAGCAGCCAAGGGGAGCCTGAAGCTTTCTTT
CASSQGEPEAFF
>NA|NA|TRBJ1-1|TRBV20-1
TGCAGTGCTATTGTGGACACTGAAGCTTTCTTT
CSAIVDTEAFF
>NA|NA|TRBJ1-4|TRBV27
TGTGCCAGCAGCCTCAGGAGGGTGAATGAAAAACTGTTTTTT
CASSLRRVNEKLFF
>few|TRBD2|TRBJ2-1|TRBV6-2/TRBV6-3
TGTGCCAGCAGTTACTCTTGGACTAGCGGGGGGAGTGAGCAGTTCTTC
CASSYSWTSGGSEQFF
>NA|NA|TRBJ2-5|TRBV10-1
TGCGCCAGCAGTCCCCACATGGGAGAACGTCGGCAGACCCAGTACTTC
CASSPHMGERRQTQYF
>NA|TRBD2|TRBJ2-2|TRBV10-3
TGTGCCATCAGCCGTAGCGGGGGCCGGGGCACCGGGGAGCTGTTTTTT
CAISRSGGRGTGELFF